This T cell receptor (beta chain) was documented in a study of OX40 agonist ivuxolimab in advanced cancers. Study summary: Three patients responded partially, comprising one with hepatocellular carcinoma and two with cutaneous melanoma. Study-wide findings and caveats: Among T cells, CD8+ cells averaged more expanded clones than CD4+ cells.

This clone was seen just once. Its antigen remains unidentified. This table comes from immunoSEQ multiplex PCR, and its TCRdb copy is limited to in-frame clones, with some not included. The data hold 40,000 to 50,000 clones, with roughly 86% observed a single time. This TCR derives from an adult with an advanced solid tumor such as melanoma, head and neck, liver or kidney cancer. Specimen: CD4+ or CD8+ T cells sorted from blood, collected in a trial of the OX40 agonist ivuxolimab.

This CDR3 is CASSPERGRRAFF. The CDR3, as DNA: TGTGCCAGCAGCCCCGAGAGGGGGAGACGAGCTTTCTTT. The chain couples TRBV7-2 to TRBJ1-1; D may be TRBD1 (6 bases). CDR1 is SGHTA, CDR2 FQGNSA, per germline. Trimming left V 5 bases short and J 10 bases short, with 17 bases between. The CDR3 has 13 amino acids.